This T cell receptor beta chain was sequenced during a study of beta chain features in type 1 diabetes. At the level of the study: Patients and healthy donors were similar in age, gender and cell yields. Whole-study findings and limits: Relative to healthy donors, patients appeared to have naive, central memory and Treg TCRB repertoires that were more similar. TCRB CDR3 length was moderately but significantly reduced in all four CD4+ subsets of Type 1 diabetes patients.

The CDR3 consists of 13 residues. The V gene's germline CDR1 is GTSNPN and CDR2 SVGIG (reference sequence). Between the trimmed V and J ends, which lost 2 bases and 7 bases, there was a span of 11 bases. Markers CD45RO/CCR7/CD25/CD127/CD95/CD27 served to sort CD4+ naive, central memory, regulatory and stem cell-like memory cells. Regarding this clone: Its specificity is unknown. The sample contains more than one DNA sequence encoding this CDR3.

The investigators reverse transcribed all of the isolated RNA, so they sequenced expressed TCRB transcripts. Method: immunoSEQ multiplex PCR; TCRdb's copy keeps in-frame clones and lacks some. The data show 300,000 to 400,000 clones, about 12% seen once. The TCR originated in a man younger than 30 in good health. This chain joins TRBV30 and TRBJ1-4; D is perhaps TRBD1 (5 bases). The sequencing input was naive CD4+ T cells from blood. The CDR3 region has the DNA TGTGCCTGGAGTCGGGGGTTGGGTGAAAAACTGTTTTTT. This codes for CAWSRGLGEKLFF.